This is a list of T cell receptor beta chains from one sample in a study of T cells in Graves' hyperthyroidism and ophthalmopathy. In TCRdb, the multiplex PCR reads were re-called with MiXCR into one record per CDR3 protein. The table shows under 700,000 distinct CDR3 sequences, with roughly 17% occurring only once. Sequenced: blood. Receptors originate from a woman between 18 and 29 years old with Graves' hyperthyroidism. CDR3s include the opening cysteine and the closing phenylalanine or tryptophan. Each record gives: J gene, V gene, CDR3 protein.

J: TRBJ2-5; V: TRBV2; CDR3: CARRGLTKEETQYF
J: TRBJ1-1; V: TRBV12-3/TRBV12-4; CDR3: CASSLTLWTTEAFF
J: TRBJ2-2; V: TRBV2; CDR3: CASSEAGGSGELFF
J: TRBJ2-7; V: TRBV5-4; CDR3: CASSERTSAVSYEQYF
J: TRBJ2-2; V: TRBV13; CDR3: CASSLGVGELFF
J: TRBJ1-2; V: TRBV29-1; CDR3: CSVEVGDRGQVYGYTF
J: TRBJ1-6; V: TRBV27; CDR3: CASRFQGVDNSPLHF
J: TRBJ2-1; V: TRBV2; CDR3: CASSEVGEFF
J: TRBJ1-5; V: TRBV24-1; CDR3: CATSGTDRVGQPQHF
J: TRBJ2-7; V: TRBV28; CDR3: CASSGRSSGGYEQYF
J: TRBJ1-6; V: TRBV4-3; CDR3: CASSPETGVEGSPLHF
J: TRBJ1-2; V: TRBV7-2; CDR3: CASSLDGLGGRYGYTF
J: TRBJ2-7; V: TRBV29-1; CDR3: CSVEFGGITYEQYF
J: TRBJ1-5; V: TRBV28; CDR3: CASNRYYNQPQHF
J: TRBJ2-1; V: TRBV29-1; CDR3: CSAHLQGARYNEQFF
J: TRBJ1-2; V: TRBV7-2; CDR3: CASSLKQGASNYGYTF
J: TRBJ2-4; V: TRBV12-3/TRBV12-4; CDR3: CASSPLAEKNIQYF
J: TRBJ1-1; V: TRBV6-5; CDR3: CASSYSGTMNTEAFF
J: TRBJ2-2; V: TRBV10-1; CDR3: CASSESAGGRTGELFF
J: TRBJ2-1; V: TRBV6-4; CDR3: CASSPEGFRFNEQFF
J: TRBJ1-1; V: TRBV18; CDR3: CASSQSGAGTEEAFF
J: TRBJ1-6; V: TRBV4-3; CDR3: CASSQLLNSPLHF
J: TRBJ1-3; V: TRBV2; CDR3: CASKRFGGVSNTIYF
J: TRBJ2-7; V: TRBV13; CDR3: CASSEGQGAPYEQYF
J: TRBJ2-3; V: TRBV20-1; CDR3: CSARTPGTPSTDTQYF
J: TRBJ2-2; V: TRBV11-3; CDR3: CASSLRNTGELFF
J: TRBJ2-1; V: TRBV7-2; CDR3: CASSLGSSGSQFF
J: TRBJ1-4; V: TRBV5-5; CDR3: CASSLNSGRLEKLFF
J: TRBJ2-7; V: TRBV7-9; CDR3: CASSRGGGYYEQYF
J: TRBJ2-2; V: TRBV5-6; CDR3: CASSQYRGRATGELFF
J: TRBJ1-5; V: TRBV6-2/TRBV6-3; CDR3: CASSYSSGPSQPQHF
J: TRBJ1-5; V: TRBV2; CDR3: CASRGNNQPQHF
J: TRBJ2-4; V: TRBV11-3; CDR3: CASSLHRGLAKNIQYF
J: TRBJ2-7; V: TRBV20-1; CDR3: CSAYGIAGASYEQYF
J: TRBJ2-7; V: TRBV28; CDR3: CASSKKRREDYEQYF
J: TRBJ2-5; V: TRBV5-1; CDR3: CASSLSGANQETQYF
J: TRBJ2-1; V: TRBV18; CDR3: CASSPSLMDRGGNEQFF
J: TRBJ1-1; V: TRBV25-1; CDR3: CASSEFFPGEGTEAFF
J: TRBJ1-1; V: TRBV28; CDR3: CASSLFPFADMNTEAFF
J: TRBJ2-1; V: TRBV20-1; CDR3: CSARVGQGSDEQFF
J: TRBJ2-4; V: TRBV7-2; CDR3: CASSLSTSGIGYIQYF
J: TRBJ2-1; V: TRBV12-5; CDR3: CASGLAYTKRPFF
J: TRBJ1-2; V: TRBV12-3/TRBV12-4; CDR3: CASRISGTAYGYTF
J: TRBJ2-2; V: TRBV3-1; CDR3: CASSQGGWTGELFF
J: TRBJ2-1; V: TRBV4-3; CDR3: CASSPAGTSGGGDEQFF
J: TRBJ2-3; V: TRBV12-3/TRBV12-4; CDR3: CASRLLATSTDTQYF
J: TRBJ1-4; V: TRBV7-6; CDR3: CASSPIGQGVNEKLFF
J: TRBJ2-1; V: TRBV7-8; CDR3: CASSLAPGTEQFF
J: TRBJ1-5; V: TRBV18; CDR3: CASSPSAGNQPQHF
J: TRBJ2-1; V: TRBV5-5; CDR3: CASSGRSYNEQFF
J: TRBJ2-1; V: TRBV28; CDR3: CASGTNSRANEQFF
J: TRBJ1-2; V: TRBV7-2; CDR3: CASSRLGVGYTF
J: TRBJ2-7; V: TRBV28; CDR3: CASSLISGPSYEQYF
J: TRBJ2-4; V: TRBV27; CDR3: CASSSFNSGKNIQYF